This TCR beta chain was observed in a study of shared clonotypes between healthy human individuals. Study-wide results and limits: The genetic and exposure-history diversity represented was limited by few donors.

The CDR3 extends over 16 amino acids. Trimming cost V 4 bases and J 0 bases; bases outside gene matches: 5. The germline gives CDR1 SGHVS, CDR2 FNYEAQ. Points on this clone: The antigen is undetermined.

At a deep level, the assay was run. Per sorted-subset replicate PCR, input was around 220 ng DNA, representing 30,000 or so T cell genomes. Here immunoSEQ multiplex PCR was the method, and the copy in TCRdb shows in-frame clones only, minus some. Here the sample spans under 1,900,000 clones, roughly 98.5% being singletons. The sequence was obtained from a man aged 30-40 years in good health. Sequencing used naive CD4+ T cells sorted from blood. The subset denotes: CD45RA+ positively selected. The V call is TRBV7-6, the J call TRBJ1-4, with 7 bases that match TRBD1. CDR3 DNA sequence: TGTGCCAGCAGCTGGAGTCAGGGGGCAACTAATGAAAAACTGTTTTTT. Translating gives CASSWSQGATNEKLFF.